This T cell receptor beta chain was identified during a study of patients and donors after allogeneic stem cell transplantation. This clonotype was seen a few times. With 0 bases clipped from V and 1 base from J, the junction kept 5 bases outside the gene matches. The germline gives CDR1 LGHNA, CDR2 YSLEER. CDR3 size: 17 residues. From the RT-PCR reads, TCRdb called clonotypes with MiXCR, one entry per CDR3 protein. The sample carries hundreds of thousands of distinct CDR3 sequences, about a sixth recorded once. J is TRBJ2-4 and V is TRBV4-3; the match to TRBD2 covers 8 bases. The clonotype originates from a human donor who was either an allogeneic HSCT recipient or a stem cell or donor lymphocyte infusion donor (not recorded which). It is not recorded whose cells these are; they may come from a transplant donor. Sequenced sample: blood, either unsorted or a sorted T cell fraction (not recorded which). CDR3 sequence: CASSQDRGGPAKNIQYF. The DNA of the CDR3 is TGCGCCAGCAGCCAAGATCGGGGGGGCCCGGCCAAAAACATTCAGTACTTC.